The 6 T cell receptor beta chains reported below all come from one sample, sequenced in a study of Graves' ophthalmopathy and Graves' hyperthyroidism (dated by TCRdb to the late 2010s). The sample was run on an Illumina HiSeq 2000. TCR beta CDR3 regions were amplified from RNA transcripts for repertoire sequencing. The first round of RT-PCR was done with HTBI primers and the Qiagen OneStep RT-PCR kit, and was followed by a second round of multiplex PCR, then size selection and purification. TCRdb reprocessed the public reads (quality trimming at Q25 with fastp, clone calling with MiXCR) and kept in-frame beta chains. Entries are consolidated by CDR3 protein sequence, retaining the most common genes and DNA. The sample yields just over 600,000 distinct CDR3 sequences; about 24% were counted once. Clones ranked in the top ten supply more than 5.5% of the sample. Sequencing was carried out using peripheral blood. The source is a woman aged 18-29 years with stable Graves' hyperthyroidism. Some clones in this sample may be carry-over from other donors' samples. Donor details come from another sample of the same person, matched by shared clones.

This clonotype was seen more than once but under ten times. A much more abundant neighbour one base away suggests this may be a read error. J is TRBJ1-1 and V is TRBV20-1, with TRBD1 as a possible D gene (5 bases). The CDR3 spans 13 residues. Germline assignment: CDR1 DFQATT and CDR2 SNEGSKA (reference sequence). CDR3 in amino acids: CSAPGPGYTEACF. CDR3 DNA: TGCAGTGCTCCTGGCCCAGGGTACACTGAAGCTTGCTTT.

This clonotype showed up many times. The chain is built from TRBV12-3 or TRBV12-4 and TRBJ1-2; tentative D call: TRBD1 (5 bases). Trimming left V 4 bases short and J 0 bases short, with 15 bases between. The CDR3 runs 16 residues. CDR3 sequence reads: CASSSGQGRANYGYTF. The CDR3 region has the DNA TGTGCCAGCAGTTCCGGCCAGGGCAGGGCTAACTATGGCTACACCTTC.

This clonotype was detected ten times or more. The chain has TRBV15 and TRBJ2-5; unclear D gene. V shed 0 bases and J shed 0 bases, with 17 bases lying between them. Germline CDR1 LNHNV, CDR2 YYDKDF (reference sequence). This CDR3 is built from 18 residues. CDR3 DNA: TGTGCCACCAGCAGAGATGTCTGGCGGTCGGCGTACCAAGAGACCCAGTACTTC. Its protein product is CATSRDVWRSAYQETQYF.

This clonotype was seen a few times. J is TRBJ2-7 and V is TRBV6-2 or TRBV6-3; 13 bases align to TRBD2. Per the germline V gene, CDR1 is MNHEY and CDR2 is SVGEGT. The V segment lost 4 bases and the J segment 1 base; nucleotides outside the gene matches: 10. The CDR3 is 18 residues long. CDR3 bases: TGTGCCAGCAGTTCAAGGACTAGCGGGAGTATGGATTCCTACGAGCAGTACTTC. The encoded protein is CASSSRTSGSMDSYEQYF.

There are many counts of this clonotype. V and J are TRBV29-1 and TRBJ2-7; D tentatively reads TRBD1 or TRBD2 (6 bases each). The V end lost 1 base, the J end lost 5 bases, and 15 bases lay between the germline ends. Germline assignment: CDR1 SQVTM and CDR2 ANQGSEA. The CDR3 has 14 amino acids. The CDR3 reads CSVEVPGGLDEQYF. CDR3 sequence (DNA): TGCAGCGTTGAAGTTCCCGGGGGCTTAGACGAGCAGTACTTC.

This clonotype occurred many times. The chain carries TRBV2 and TRBJ2-6; D is ambiguous. CDR3 size: 14 residues. The germline V gene encodes CDR1 SNHLY and CDR2 FYNNEI. Trimming took 6 bases from V and 4 from J, leaving 10 bases between them. In DNA form, the CDR3 reads TGTGCCAGCAGGCCGTCAACGGGGGCCAACGTCCTGACTTTC. Its translation: CASRPSTGANVLTF.